These 30 T cell receptor beta chains share one sample of origin, sequenced in a study of blood T cell repertoires in COVID-19. Produced via immunoSEQ multiplex PCR; TCRdb's table is partial and in-frame only. Of 40,000 to 45,000 clones listed, about 89% are singletons. Sequenced sample: peripheral blood. The receptors derive from a man in his forties or fifties with active COVID-19.

This chain joins TRBV28 and TRBJ2-4, with D hard to call. Per germline, CDR1 MDHEN and CDR2 SYDVKM. Trimming took 1 base from V and 1 from J, leaving 8 bases between them. The CDR3 sequence is 15 residues long. CDR3 DNA: TGTGCCAGCAGTTTATTTCGGGTGGCCAAAAACATTCAGTACTTC. Translating gives CASSLFRVAKNIQYF.

The V gene is TRBV18, the J gene TRBJ1-2, with TRBD1 matching over 7 bases. The V and J ends lost 4 bases and 6 bases, in that order; junction bases with no gene match: 8. Germline V lookup: CDR1 KGHSH, CDR2 LQKENI. The CDR3 consists of 14 residues. For the CDR3, the DNA is TGTGCCAGCTCACAAACGGGACAGTTTCATGGCTACACCTTC. It encodes CASSQTGQFHGYTF.

The J gene is TRBJ2-7, the V gene TRBV27; the D gene is possibly TRBD2 (6 bases). The CDR3 extends over 14 amino acids. The germline V gene has CDR1 MNHEY and CDR2 SMNVEV (reference sequence). Deletions cut 6 bases from V and 0 bases from J, with 12 bases between. The CDR3 spells CASRAGGTSYEQYF. In DNA form, the CDR3 reads TGTGCCAGCAGAGCGGGTGGGACCTCCTACGAGCAGTACTTC.

The J gene is TRBJ2-7, the V gene TRBV9, with 8 bases fitting TRBD1. The V gene's germline CDR1 is SGDLS and CDR2 YYNGEE. After removal of 4 bases from V and 5 bases from J, the junction contained 8 bases not matched to a gene. The CDR3 runs 14 residues. The CDR3 DNA is TGTGCCAGCAGCCCTCGACAGGGGTCCAACGAGCAGTACTTC. It translates to CASSPRQGSNEQYF.

This clone was counted only a few times. Other nucleotide sequences in the sample specify the same CDR3. The chain links TRBV4-2 to TRBJ1-1, with TRBD1 as a possible D gene (6 bases). Per the germline V gene, CDR1 is LGHNA and CDR2 is YNFKEQ. V shed 1 base and J shed 3 bases, with 12 bases lying between them. This CDR3 has 15 amino acids. CDR3 DNA: TGTGCCAGCAGCCAAGGAGCAGGGGTGGACACTGAAGCTTTCTTT. It codes for CASSQGAGVDTEAFF.

V is TRBV9 and J is TRBJ2-3, with TRBD2 identical over 7 bases. Germline-derived CDR1 and CDR2 are SGDLS and YYNGEE. Trimming cost V 6 bases and J 2 bases; bases outside gene matches: 12. The length of the CDR3 is 16 residues. The CDR3 nucleotides are TGTGCCAGCACCAAAGGCGGGGGTGTCCCCACAGATACGCAGTATTTT. Residues: CASTKGGGVPTDTQYF.

With respect to this clone: This sample includes further DNA sequences coding for the same CDR3. This chain joins TRBV6-5 and TRBJ1-2, with TRBD1 identical over 9 bases. There are 15 residues in the CDR3. V lost 5 bases, J lost 2 bases, and 6 bases stayed unmatched. CDR1 and CDR2 from the germline V gene are MNHEY and SVGAGI. The CDR3 nucleotides are TGTGCCAGCAGTACAACAGGGGGCGCCAACTATGGCTACACCTTC. Its protein product is CASSTTGGANYGYTF.

The V and J genes are TRBV5-1 and TRBJ2-3; TRBD1 might be the D (5 bases). This CDR3 is 15 amino acids long. V was trimmed by 0 bases and J by 0 bases, leaving 8 bases between them. CDR1 is SGHRS and CDR2 is YFSETQ in the germline V gene. CDR3 in amino acids: CASSLAWGSTDTQYF. Written as DNA, the CDR3 is TGCGCCAGCAGCTTGGCCTGGGGCAGCACAGATACGCAGTATTTT.

The sample holds one count of this clone. V gene TRBV27 combines with J gene TRBJ1-1; TRBD1 might be the D (5 bases). Trimming pared 8 bases from V and 2 bases from J, leaving 18 bases between. Germline CDR1 and CDR2: MNHEY and SMNVEV (reference sequence). The CDR3 sequence is 15 residues long. The CDR3: CASQSRWGVNTEAFF. CDR3 coding DNA: TGTGCCAGCCAGTCTAGGTGGGGGGTTAACACTGAAGCTTTCTTT.

The rearrangement links TRBV5-1 to TRBJ2-1, with TRBD2 identical over 10 bases. The J segment lost 0 bases and the V segment lost 0 bases, leaving 3 bases of the junction unmatched. Germline CDR1 reads SGHRS; CDR2 reads YFSETQ. The CDR3 runs to 17 residues. CDR3 coding DNA: TGCGCCAGCAGCTTGGGTCCTAGCGGGAGCTCCTACAATGAGCAGTTCTTC. Translating it yields CASSLGPSGSSYNEQFF. The full variable domain, with the rest looked up from reference TRBV5-1 and TRBJ2-1, is KAGVTQTPRYLIKTRGQQVTLSCSPISGHRSVSWYQQTPGQGLQFLFEYFSETQRNKGNFPGRFSGRQFSNSRSEMNVSTLELGDSALYLCASSLGPSGSSYNEQFFGPGTRLTVL.

The chain joins TRBV19 to TRBJ2-1; D is perhaps TRBD2 (6 bases). This CDR3 region has 20 residues. Germline V lookup: CDR1 LNHDA, CDR2 SQIVND (reference sequence). Between the trimmed V and J ends, which lost 11 bases and 0 bases, there was a span of 32 bases. Written as DNA, the CDR3 is TGTGCCGTAAACTCCGGGGCCAGGAGGGGCGTCAATAACTCCTACAATGAGCAGTTCTTC. Translation gives CAVNSGARRGVNNSYNEQFF.

The chain is built from TRBV4-1 and TRBJ1-6; D uncertain. The length of the CDR3 is 12 residues. Trimming stripped 5 bases from V and 15 bases from J, with 14 bases between. CDR1 and CDR2 (germline): MGHRA, YSYEKL. CDR3 coding DNA: TGCGCCAGCAGCAATCAGAGGAGTGTCCTCCACTTT. This encodes CASSNQRSVLHF.

The V and J genes are TRBV18 and TRBJ1-6; D is uncertain. The CDR3 extends over 15 amino acids. Germline assignment: CDR1 KGHSH and CDR2 LQKENI. Trimming cost V 5 bases and J 7 bases, with 15 bases left between them. CDR3 DNA: TGTGCCAGCTCAAGTTCGGTTATCGGGAATTCACCCCTCCACTTT. Its translation is CASSSSVIGNSPLHF.

The chain has TRBV14 and TRBJ2-5, with 9 bases that match TRBD2. With 4 bases clipped from V and 5 bases from J, the junction kept 8 bases outside the gene matches. CDR3 length: 15 amino acids. The germline CDR1 and CDR2 sequences are SGHDN and FVKESK. The CDR3 here is CASSLLAGPWETQYF. CDR3 nucleotides: TGTGCCAGCAGCCTTCTAGCGGGGCCTTGGGAGACCCAGTACTTC.

The CDR3 protein is CASYRSGSPLPEQFF. The CDR3 DNA reads TGTGCCAGCTATCGAAGCGGGAGCCCTTTACCTGAGCAGTTCTTC. The chain employs TRBV18 and TRBJ2-1; 8 positions match TRBD2. This CDR3 region has 15 residues. J gave up 9 bases and V 7 bases, and 14 bases lay outside the gene matches. CDR1 is KGHSH, CDR2 LQKENI, per germline.

The genes are TRBV3-1 (or the pseudogene TRBV3-2) and TRBJ1-5; the D is unclear. In germline, CDR1 is LGHDT, CDR2 YNNKEL (reference sequence). The CDR3 is 15 amino acids. With 0 bases removed from V and 7 bases from J, the gap between germline ends came to 13 bases. CDR3 sequence: CASSQDRDIEQPQHF. The CDR3 DNA reads as TGTGCCAGCAGCCAAGATCGAGACATCGAACAGCCCCAGCATTTT.

This chain joins TRBV6-2 or TRBV6-3 and TRBJ2-1, with 12 bases identical to TRBD2. The CDR3 extends over 17 amino acids. Germline assignment: CDR1 MNHEY and CDR2 SVGEGT. V trimming: 0 bases; J trimming: 6 bases; junction bases outside the gene matches: 6. The CDR3 DNA sequence: TGTGCCAGCAGTTACTCCGCTAGCGGGAGGGCCCGCAATGAGCAGTTCTTC. It translates to CASSYSASGRARNEQFF.

This clone was counted once. The chain recombines TRBV12-5 with TRBJ2-1, with D unclear. The CDR3 runs 12 residues. Germline CDR1 and CDR2: LGHNT and FRNRAP. Trimming pared 4 bases from V and 9 bases from J, leaving 10 bases between. CDR3 sequence (DNA): TGTGCTAGTGGTTCCCCACCCAGTGAGCAGTTCTTC. Protein product: CASGSPPSEQFF.

This chain connects TRBV6-4 to TRBJ1-5; 7 nucleotides match TRBD1. V was pared by 5 bases and J by 4 bases, with 5 bases of the junction left unmatched. This CDR3 comprises 14 residues. Germline V gene data show CDR1 as MRHNA and CDR2 as SNTAGT. The CDR3 bases are TGTGCCAGCAGTCACAGGGGAGGAAATCAGCCCCAGCATTTT. Amino acids: CASSHRGGNQPQHF.

This chain connects TRBV19 to TRBJ1-2, with TRBD1 matching over 8 bases. The CDR3 extends over 14 amino acids. V lost 6 bases, J lost 3 bases, and 6 bases stayed unmatched. Germline-derived CDR1 and CDR2 are LNHDA and SQIVND (reference sequence). CDR3 region: CASSPDRVDYGYTF. The CDR3 DNA sequence: TGTGCCAGTAGCCCGGACAGGGTGGACTATGGCTACACCTTC.

The CDR3 spells CASSSLLAAWGEQYF. CDR3 DNA: TGTGCCAGCAGCTCCCTATTAGCGGCTTGGGGGGAGCAGTACTTC. The V gene is TRBV7-9, the J gene TRBJ2-7; possibly TRBD2 for D (6 bases). CDR3 length: 15 amino acids. V was trimmed by 4 bases and J by 7 bases, leaving 20 bases between them. The germline V gene has CDR1 SEHNR and CDR2 FQNEAQ (reference sequence).

The chain carries TRBV7-3 and TRBJ2-3; TRBD2 aligns across 13 bases. The CDR3 runs to 16 residues. V lost 5 bases and J lost 2; bases outside the gene matches: 4. Germline assignment: CDR1 SGHTA and CDR2 FQGTGA. The CDR3 is CASSPGLAGATDTQYF. CDR3 bases: TGTGCCAGCAGCCCTGGACTAGCGGGAGCCACAGATACGCAGTATTTT.

The chain employs TRBV19 and TRBJ2-7; TRBD2 might be the D (6 bases). The V gene lost 5 bases and the J gene lost 6 bases, with 20 bases spanning the gap. Per germline, CDR1 LNHDA and CDR2 SQIVND (reference sequence). The CDR3 length is 15 residues. CDR3 protein: CASSPLVAVKGEQYF. In DNA, the CDR3 is TGTGCCAGTAGTCCTTTGGTAGCGGTGAAGGGCGAGCAGTACTTC.

V and J are TRBV6-2 or TRBV6-3 and TRBJ2-7, with 7 bases lining up with TRBD2. CDR3 length: 15 residues. The V segment lost 5 bases and the J segment 4 bases; nucleotides outside the gene matches: 11. Germline lookup yields CDR1 MNHEY and CDR2 SVGEGT. In nucleotides, the CDR3 is TGTGCCAGCAGTCCCGGGCCTAGCGGAGTTTACGAGCAGTACTTC. The encoded protein is CASSPGPSGVYEQYF.

The chain employs TRBV15 and TRBJ2-7; D is perhaps TRBD2 (5 bases). CDR1 and CDR2 from the germline V gene are LNHNV and YYDKDF (reference sequence). V shed 0 bases and J shed 7 bases, with 16 bases lying between them. The CDR3 length is 15 residues. CDR3 nucleotides: TGTGCCACCAGCAGAGATAGGGTCTCTTCGGGGGAGCAGTACTTC. This gives the protein CATSRDRVSSGEQYF.

The V and J genes are TRBV9 and TRBJ2-3; a weak D match, TRBD2 (5 bases). This CDR3 region has 15 residues. Germline V gene data show CDR1 as SGDLS and CDR2 as YYNGEE. V was cut by 5 bases and J by 6 bases, with 19 bases left in between. In nucleotides, the CDR3 is TGTGCCAGCAGTTTAGGACTTGTCGGAAGGGATACGCAGTATTTT. Translation gives CASSLGLVGRDTQYF.

This chain links TRBV19 with TRBJ2-1, with D unresolved. Germline V gives CDR1 LNHDA, CDR2 SQIVND (reference sequence). The CDR3 length is 15 residues. Trimming cost V 3 bases and J 4 bases, with 13 bases left between them. Written as DNA, the CDR3 is TGTGCCAGTAGTATTAGTAGGCGACATTACAATGAGCAGTTCTTC. Protein: CASSISRRHYNEQFF.

The CDR3 is CASSTRARTEAFF. CDR3 DNA: TGTGCCAGCTCGACCAGGGCAAGGACTGAAGCTTTCTTT. The chain recombines TRBV18 with TRBJ1-1, with D perhaps matching TRBD1 (5 bases). From germline, CDR1 is KGHSH and CDR2 LQKENI. Trimming stripped 6 bases from V and 5 bases from J, with 13 bases between. The CDR3 has 13 amino acids.

This sequence joins TRBV19 and TRBJ1-1, with D maybe TRBD1 (5 bases). The CDR3 contains 14 residues. The germline V gene encodes CDR1 LNHDA and CDR2 SQIVND (reference sequence). V lost 2 bases and J lost 4, with 11 bases in between. CDR3 region: CASSIKGSVTEAFF. As DNA, the CDR3 is TGTGCCAGTAGTATAAAGGGGTCGGTCACTGAAGCTTTCTTT.

The rearrangement links TRBV27 to TRBJ1-5, with 8 bases identical to TRBD1. The CDR3 totals 14 residues. V lost 3 bases, J lost 6 bases, and 4 bases stayed unmatched. Germline V lookup: CDR1 MNHEY, CDR2 SMNVEV (reference sequence). This CDR3 reads CASSFRTGSQPQHF. The CDR3 DNA reads as TGTGCCAGCAGTTTCCGGACAGGGAGTCAGCCCCAGCATTTT.